A selection of T cell receptor beta chains follows, all from one sample in a study of type 1 regulatory T cells. TCRdb redid the calling of the reads with MiXCR, one entry per CDR3 protein. This table has 60,000 to 80,000 distinct CDR3 sequences, about 69% appearing once. The antigens for these receptors are not known. Input material: cultured T cells, either the whole culture or a sorted T cell fraction (not recorded which). The source is a human donor in good health. Both conserved end residues are part of each CDR3. D genes are given only for firm matches. Rows may omit the clone size; those that give it use once, few, many or a size class.

clone_size j_call v_call d_call cdr3_nt cdr3_aa
few TRBJ2-1 TRBV5-6 . TGTGCCAGCCACTTCAGGGTGAGGGCTTACAATGAGCAGTTCTTC CASHFRVRAYNEQFF
. TRBJ1-2 TRBV27 . TGTGCCAGCAGTGACCCTTACTATGGCTACACCTTC CASSDPYYGYTF
. TRBJ2-1 TRBV7-2 TRBD2 TGTGCCAGCAGCTTAGCGGGACTAGCGGGAATGGAGTTCTTC CASSLAGLAGMEFF
. TRBJ2-2 TRBV19 . TGTGCCAGTAGCCCGGGGGCTGGAGGCACCGGGGAGCTGTTTTTT CASSPGAGGTGELFF
. TRBJ2-7 TRBV20-1 . TGCAGTGCTCTCACCCTAGAGTACGAGCAGTACTTC CSALTLEYEQYF
. TRBJ2-1 TRBV7-2 . TGTGCCAGCAGAGAAGGGGGGTTGCGGGATAGGAGCAATGAGCAGTTCTTC CASREGGLRDRSNEQFF
few TRBJ2-3 TRBV7-2 TRBD2 TGTGCCAGCAGCTTTATGGGACTAGCAAGAGATACGCAGTATTTT CASSFMGLARDTQYF
. TRBJ2-5 TRBV7-2 . TGTGCCAGCAGCTTAGGGGTCGGGATCCAAGAGACCCAGTACTTC CASSLGVGIQETQYF
. TRBJ1-2 TRBV4-2 . TGTGCCAGCAGCCAAGACTTCCAGAACTATGGCTACACCTTC CASSQDFQNYGYTF
few TRBJ1-3 TRBV11-2 . TGTGCCAGCACCCCCGTGGCAGGGCTTTCTGGAAACACCATATATTTT CASTPVAGLSGNTIYF
. TRBJ2-1 TRBV2 TRBD2 TGTGCCAGCAGTGGGTCGGTAGCGGGATCGAATGAGCAGTTCTTC CASSGSVAGSNEQFF
. TRBJ2-5 TRBV20-1 TRBD2 TGCAGTGCTATGCTGGCGGGAGAAGAGACCCAGTACTTC CSAMLAGEETQYF
few TRBJ2-1 TRBV5-1 . TGCGCCAGCAGAGAAGGGGCAGGAATCACCTACAATGAGCAGTTCTTC CASREGAGITYNEQFF
. TRBJ2-2 TRBV5-1 . TGCGCCAGCAGCTTGGGACTAGCGAACACCGGGGAGCTGTTTTTT CASSLGLANTGELFF
. TRBJ2-5 TRBV5-1 . TGCGCCAGCAGTGGAGGGCGGGAGACCCAGTACTTC CASSGGRETQYF
few TRBJ1-2 TRBV5-1 TRBD1 TGCGCCAGCAGCGTCGGGGGACAGGGCGTAGGCTACACCTTC CASSVGGQGVGYTF
. TRBJ2-7 TRBV9 . TGTGCCAGCAGCGTAGCCGCAGGACCTTACGAGCAGTACTTC CASSVAAGPYEQYF